The text below deals with one T cell receptor beta chain. Other DNA sequences of this sample code for an identical CDR3. Germline assignment: CDR1 LGHDT and CDR2 YNNKEL (reference sequence). Trimming cost V 2 bases and J 9 bases, with 8 bases left between them. CDR3 length equals 12 residues. Sequencing was performed with immunoSEQ multiplex PCR; in TCRdb, only in-frame clones are kept and a portion is missing. The table lists fewer than 650,000 clones, about 89% of them singletons. The sample originates from a study of blood T cell repertoires in COVID-19. At the level of the study: Acute and convalescent COVID-19 specimens originated in the United States, Italy and Spain.

The receptor comes from a woman in her forties or fifties with COVID-19, enrolled during active disease. The chain links TRBV3-1 (or the pseudogene TRBV3-2) to TRBJ1-5; D is ambiguous. The sample comprised peripheral blood. The CDR3 nucleotides are TGTGCCAGCAGCCAACGAGGAATGCCCCAGCATTTT. It codes for CASSQRGMPQHF.